A selection of T cell receptor beta chains follows, all from one sample in a study of blood T cell repertoires in COVID-19. Generated by immunoSEQ multiplex PCR, the TCRdb table keeps only in-frame clones and is missing some. The sample includes some 250,000 clones, 70% to 90% of them seen just once. The sample taken for sequencing was peripheral blood. These receptors were obtained from a woman aged 70-85 years with active or convalescent COVID-19. Both conserved end residues are part of each CDR3. Each record gives: V gene, clone size, J gene, D gene, CDR3 DNA, CDR3 protein. The D gene is left open where the match is weak. Expanded clones get a size class; other rows say once, few or many, or leave the size out.

v_call: TRBV10-2; clone_size: .; j_call: TRBJ2-5; d_call: TRBD2; cdr3_nt: TGCGCCTCCTCGACCGGACTAGCCCGGGAGACCCAGTACTTC; cdr3_aa: CASSTGLARETQYF
v_call: TRBV18; clone_size: .; j_call: TRBJ1-5; d_call: .; cdr3_nt: TGTGCCAGCTCACCCGGGGTAGGAACTAGTGGCAATCAGCCCCAGCATTTT; cdr3_aa: CASSPGVGTSGNQPQHF
v_call: TRBV9; clone_size: .; j_call: TRBJ1-1; d_call: .; cdr3_nt: TGTGCCAGCAGCGTTACAGGGACGACTGAAGCTTTCTTT; cdr3_aa: CASSVTGTTEAFF
v_call: TRBV3-1/TRBV3-2; clone_size: .; j_call: TRBJ1-2; d_call: .; cdr3_nt: TGTGCCAGCAGCCAAGGAGGAGGCAGTAGAAACTATGGCTACACCTTC; cdr3_aa: CASSQGGGSRNYGYTF
v_call: TRBV14; clone_size: .; j_call: TRBJ1-2; d_call: TRBD1; cdr3_nt: TGTGCCAGCAGCCAAGATCGGGACAGGGGCCCTTTTTATGGCTACACCTTC; cdr3_aa: CASSQDRDRGPFYGYTF
v_call: TRBV7-9; clone_size: .; j_call: TRBJ1-1; d_call: TRBD1; cdr3_nt: TGTGCCAGCAGCTTACGCGGGACAGGGACTAAGAACACTGAAGCTTTCTTT; cdr3_aa: CASSLRGTGTKNTEAFF
v_call: TRBV7-2; clone_size: .; j_call: TRBJ1-6; d_call: .; cdr3_nt: TGTGCCAGCAGTTCCCGGGAGAGGAATTCACCCCTCCACTTT; cdr3_aa: CASSSRERNSPLHF
v_call: TRBV19; clone_size: .; j_call: TRBJ2-1; d_call: TRBD2; cdr3_nt: TGTGCCAGTAACCGGGACGGGAGGGACAATGAGCAGTTCTTC; cdr3_aa: CASNRDGRDNEQFF
v_call: TRBV5-4; clone_size: .; j_call: TRBJ2-2; d_call: TRBD1; cdr3_nt: TGTGCCAGCAGCTTGCTAGGGACAGCTGTCACCGGGGAGCTGTTTTTT; cdr3_aa: CASSLLGTAVTGELFF
v_call: TRBV5-4; clone_size: once; j_call: TRBJ1-1; d_call: .; cdr3_nt: TGTGCCACCATGGCTCCGGGTCCTAAGACGGGTGAAGCTTTCTTT; cdr3_aa: CATMAPGPKTGEAFF
v_call: TRBV3-1/TRBV3-2; clone_size: once; j_call: TRBJ2-1; d_call: TRBD2; cdr3_nt: TGTGCCAGCAGCCAAGATGGAGCGGGGGGTTACAATGAGCAGTTCTTC; cdr3_aa: CASSQDGAGGYNEQFF
v_call: TRBV7-9; clone_size: .; j_call: TRBJ1-1; d_call: TRBD1; cdr3_nt: TGTGCCAGCAGCTTTGCCAGGGGGCCTACGAACACTGAAGCTTTCTTT; cdr3_aa: CASSFARGPTNTEAFF
v_call: TRBV10-1; clone_size: .; j_call: TRBJ1-5; d_call: .; cdr3_nt: TGCGCCAGCAGTGTATCCAGGGATCAGCCCCAGCATTTT; cdr3_aa: CASSVSRDQPQHF
v_call: TRBV28; clone_size: .; j_call: TRBJ2-1; d_call: TRBD2; cdr3_nt: TGTGCCAGCAGTTTATCTAGCGGGGGTTCCCGGGAGCAGTTCTTC; cdr3_aa: CASSLSSGGSREQFF
v_call: TRBV9; clone_size: .; j_call: TRBJ1-5; d_call: .; cdr3_nt: TGTGCCAGCAGCGTAGTAACCCAGGGTCATAGCAATCAGCCCCAGCATTTT; cdr3_aa: CASSVVTQGHSNQPQHF
v_call: TRBV29-1; clone_size: .; j_call: TRBJ2-2; d_call: .; cdr3_nt: TGCAGCGTTGAACGGGGTAGGAGCACCGGGGAGCTGTTTTTT; cdr3_aa: CSVERGRSTGELFF
v_call: TRBV6-5; clone_size: once; j_call: TRBJ1-1; d_call: .; cdr3_nt: TGTGCCAGCAGCCGACAGACGGAGAACACTGAAGCTTTCTTT; cdr3_aa: CASSRQTENTEAFF
v_call: TRBV29-1; clone_size: .; j_call: TRBJ2-7; d_call: TRBD1; cdr3_nt: TGCAGCGTTGAAGATATCACGACAGGGAGCTCCTACGAGCAGTACTTC; cdr3_aa: CSVEDITTGSSYEQYF
v_call: TRBV19; clone_size: .; j_call: TRBJ1-4; d_call: .; cdr3_nt: TGTGCCAGTCAAGCGCGGCTTGAAAAACTGTTTTTT; cdr3_aa: CASQARLEKLFF
v_call: TRBV11-2; clone_size: .; j_call: TRBJ2-2; d_call: .; cdr3_nt: TGTGCCAGCAGCTTGGGGACGGGGGTCCGGGCCGGGGAGCTGTTTTTT; cdr3_aa: CASSLGTGVRAGELFF
v_call: TRBV20-1; clone_size: .; j_call: TRBJ1-2; d_call: TRBD1; cdr3_nt: TGCAGTGCTAGGTTCCAGGGGGCCGGCACCTTC; cdr3_aa: CSARFQGAGTF
v_call: TRBV9; clone_size: .; j_call: TRBJ1-3; d_call: .; cdr3_nt: TGTGCCAGCAGCGTAGCCCCGGGGCCTACAGGGACTGGAAACACCATATATTTT; cdr3_aa: CASSVAPGPTGTGNTIYF
v_call: TRBV6-4; clone_size: .; j_call: TRBJ2-3; d_call: .; cdr3_nt: TGTGCCAGCAGGGTGGTTCCGCGGAAGGGGACAGATACGCAGTATTTT; cdr3_aa: CASRVVPRKGTDTQYF
v_call: TRBV3-1/TRBV3-2; clone_size: .; j_call: TRBJ1-1; d_call: .; cdr3_nt: TGTGCCAGCAGCAAAAGTGAAGCGCCAACTGAAGCTTTCTTT; cdr3_aa: CASSKSEAPTEAFF
v_call: TRBV4-2; clone_size: .; j_call: TRBJ1-3; d_call: TRBD1; cdr3_nt: TGTGCCAGCAGCCAAGATGCGACAGGGGCATCTGGAAACACCATATATTTT; cdr3_aa: CASSQDATGASGNTIYF
v_call: TRBV6-1; clone_size: .; j_call: TRBJ1-1; d_call: TRBD1; cdr3_nt: TGTGCCAGCAGTGAGATACAGGGGGCAGGGGGAACTTTCTTT; cdr3_aa: CASSEIQGAGGTFF
v_call: TRBV10-3; clone_size: once; j_call: TRBJ1-1; d_call: .; cdr3_nt: TGTGCCATCAGTGATACAGGGATCGAAGCTTTCTTT; cdr3_aa: CAISDTGIEAFF
v_call: TRBV11-2; clone_size: .; j_call: TRBJ2-3; d_call: TRBD2; cdr3_nt: TGTGCCAGCAGCTTCGGGGGGTCTAGCGAAGAGTATTTT; cdr3_aa: CASSFGGSSEEYF
v_call: TRBV18; clone_size: .; j_call: TRBJ1-4; d_call: TRBD1; cdr3_nt: TGTGCCAGCTCCGCCCAGGGGGTGAATGAAAAACTGTTTTTT; cdr3_aa: CASSAQGVNEKLFF
v_call: TRBV25-1; clone_size: .; j_call: TRBJ1-5; d_call: .; cdr3_nt: TGTGCCAGCAGTGAAACAGGTAATCAGCCCCAGCATTTT; cdr3_aa: CASSETGNQPQHF
v_call: TRBV19; clone_size: .; j_call: TRBJ1-6; d_call: .; cdr3_nt: TGTGCCAGTAGTCAACAGGGAGCACCCCTCCACTTT; cdr3_aa: CASSQQGAPLHF
v_call: TRBV4-1; clone_size: .; j_call: TRBJ1-1; d_call: .; cdr3_nt: TGCGCCAGCAGCCAAGAGGAAGGGGTTACTGAAGCTTTCTTT; cdr3_aa: CASSQEEGVTEAFF
v_call: TRBV4-2; clone_size: .; j_call: TRBJ1-2; d_call: .; cdr3_nt: TGTGCCAGCAGCCAAGTAGGCGGGTCCAGAGCCCATTATGGCTACACCTTC; cdr3_aa: CASSQVGGSRAHYGYTF
v_call: TRBV9; clone_size: few; j_call: TRBJ2-3; d_call: TRBD2; cdr3_nt: TGTGCCAGCAGCGTAGGGGGGAGGGCCTTTAGCACAGATACGCAGTATTTT; cdr3_aa: CASSVGGRAFSTDTQYF
v_call: TRBV21-1; clone_size: .; j_call: TRBJ1-5; d_call: .; cdr3_nt: TGTGCCAGCAGCTTGACAGGGTTTCAGCCCCAGCATTTT; cdr3_aa: CASSLTGFQPQHF
v_call: TRBV6-2/TRBV6-3; clone_size: few; j_call: TRBJ1-5; d_call: .; cdr3_nt: TGTGCCAGCAGTTACTCGACTTTTCCCCAGCATTTT; cdr3_aa: CASSYSTFPQHF
v_call: TRBV29-1; clone_size: .; j_call: TRBJ1-1; d_call: TRBD1; cdr3_nt: TGCAGCGTGGGACAGGGAGCGATAATGAACACTGAAGCTTTCTTT; cdr3_aa: CSVGQGAIMNTEAFF